This record looks at one TCR beta chain sequence and its context. The antigen is unknown. This specimen belongs to a study of beta chain features in type 1 diabetes. The wider study: Healthy donors and patients showed comparable age, gender and cell yields.

Heparinised blood was drawn once per donor, averaging approximately 100 mL. Reverse transcription of all isolated RNA meant that expressed TCRB transcripts were sequenced. Sequenced by immunoSEQ multiplex PCR; TCRdb stores in-frame clones only, minus some. In the table there are about 400,000 clones, about 12% of which are singletons. Trimming pared 3 bases from V and 4 bases from J, leaving 5 bases between. CDR3 length: 12 amino acids. Germline values: CDR1 SEHNR, CDR2 FQNEAQ (reference sequence). Points from the study as a whole: TCRB CDR3 length was moderately but significantly reduced in all four CD4+ subsets of Type 1 diabetes patients.

Material for sequencing was naive CD4+ T cells from blood. This clonotype was sampled from a woman aged 18-35 years with type 1 diabetes. V usage is TRBV7-9 and J usage is TRBJ2-3, with D uncertain. The CDR3 reads CASSLRPDTQYF. The CDR3 nucleotides are TGTGCCAGCAGCTTGAGGCCAGATACGCAGTATTTT.